Presented here are 25 T cell receptor beta chains from one specimen sequenced in a study of T-cell memory formation after mild COVID-19. TCRdb ran MiXCR on the 5' RACE reads and lists one entry per CDR3 protein. The sample carries about 130,000 distinct CDR3 sequences, about 15% recorded once. Sequencing was done on a sample of PBMCs or a T cell subset sorted from them (not recorded which). The receptors come from a man between 18 and 29 years old who had mild COVID-19 (a few samples of this study predate the infection). Cell type and time point are not known.

This clonotype turned up a few times. This chain connects TRBV18 to TRBJ2-7, with 7 bases lining up with TRBD1. J was trimmed by 6 bases and V by 3 bases; bases with no gene match: 11. The germline V gene has CDR1 KGHSH and CDR2 LQKENI. The CDR3 is 15 residues long. The CDR3 bases are TGTGCCAGCTCACCCTCAACACAGGGGACGAGCGAGCAGTACTTC. This gives the protein CASSPSTQGTSEQYF.

This chain links TRBV7-3 with TRBJ2-3; unclear D gene. Trimming cost V 2 bases and J 4 bases, with 10 bases left between them. Germline loops: CDR1 SGHTA, CDR2 FQGTGA. The CDR3 length is 14 residues. The CDR3 sequence: CASSLGPESDTQYF. The CDR3 DNA reads TGTGCCAGCAGCTTAGGTCCCGAATCAGATACGCAGTATTTT.

The CDR3 nucleotides are TGCAGTGCCAGAACAAGCTCTGGGGCCAACGTCCTGACTTTC. This encodes CSARTSSGANVLTF. V is TRBV20-1 and J is TRBJ2-6; unclear D gene. Germline values: CDR1 DFQATT, CDR2 SNEGSKA (reference sequence). Trimming shortened V by 6 bases and J by 0 bases, and 9 bases separated the two germline ends. The CDR3 runs to 14 residues.

This clonotype was counted only a few times. The V gene is TRBV12-3 or TRBV12-4, the J gene TRBJ1-2; D unclear. This CDR3 is 13 amino acids long. V was cut by 6 bases and J by 0 bases, with 8 bases left in between. The CDR3 DNA reads as TGTGCCAGCAGACCGGGATCTAACTATGGCTACACCTTC. It translates to CASRPGSNYGYTF.

This clonotype occurred once. The chain recombines TRBV27 with TRBJ1-2, with 8 bases fitting TRBD1. V gave up 10 bases and J gave up 5 bases; unmatched junction bases: 9. Germline values: CDR1 MNHEY, CDR2 SMNVEV (reference sequence). The CDR3 covers 13 residues. CDR3 in DNA: TGTGCCACCTCCTCAGGGGGCGGGTATGGCTACACCTTC. The encoded protein is CATSSGGGYGYTF.

This chain joins TRBV5-1 and TRBJ1-1, with a weak D call TRBD1 (6 bases). Per germline, CDR1 SGHRS and CDR2 YFSETQ. This CDR3 is built from 17 residues. V gave up 7 bases and J gave up 4 bases, with 26 bases separating them. The CDR3 DNA sequence: TGCGCCAGCGCCAGTCTAGGGGGTCTGGACGTGATCACTGAAGCTTTCTTT. Its translation: CASASLGGLDVITEAFF.

This clonotype has only a few counts. The chain employs TRBV5-1 and TRBJ2-5; 7 bases fit TRBD1. The junction had 3 bases not matched to a gene; V was cut back by 4 bases and J by 0 bases. Germline CDR1 reads SGHRS; CDR2 reads YFSETQ. CDR3 length: 14 residues. The CDR3 bases are TGCGCCAGCAGCCAAGGACAGGACCAAGAGACCCAGTACTTC. Translation: CASSQGQDQETQYF.

This clonotype has a handful of counts. The genes are TRBV5-1 and TRBJ1-1; 7 bases are a match to TRBD1. Germline V lookup: CDR1 SGHRS, CDR2 YFSETQ. The CDR3 extends over 12 amino acids. Losses at the gene ends were 4 bases for V and 9 bases for J; bases not matched to a gene: 6. CDR3 sequence: CASSADRRQAFF. The CDR3 region has the DNA TGCGCCAGCAGCGCGGACAGGCGTCAAGCTTTCTTT. The whole variable domain, remainder taken from reference TRBV5-1 and TRBJ1-1, is KAGVTQTPRYLIKTRGQQVTLSCSPISGHRSVSWYQQTPGQGLQFLFEYFSETQRNKGNFPGRFSGRQFSNSRSEMNVSTLELGDSALYLCASSADRRQAFFGQGTRLTVV.

The sample holds many counts of this clonotype. The chain employs TRBV9 and TRBJ2-1, with D possibly matching TRBD2 (5 bases). Germline V gene data show CDR1 as SGDLS and CDR2 as YYNGEE. The CDR3 contains 15 residues. The germline V and J ends were trimmed by 4 bases and 2 bases, with 13 bases remaining between them. CDR3 sequence reads: CASSPEGGPYNEQFF. CDR3 DNA sequence: TGTGCCAGCAGCCCCGAGGGTGGTCCCTACAATGAGCAGTTCTTC.

The sample holds one count of this clonotype. This chain links TRBV7-2 with TRBJ1-3; D might be TRBD1 (6 bases). Germline CDR1 is SGHTA and CDR2 is FQGNSA. This CDR3 has 16 amino acids. Trimming removed 5 bases from V and 1 base from J, with 15 bases in between. The CDR3 protein is CASSPDSRESGNTIYF. Written as DNA, the CDR3 is TGTGCCAGCAGCCCGGACAGTCGGGAATCTGGAAACACCATATATTTT.

This chain links TRBV6-5 with TRBJ1-3; D is unclear. V gave up 2 bases and J gave up 0 bases, with 5 bases separating them. The germline V gene encodes CDR1 MNHEY and CDR2 SVGAGI. The CDR3 sequence is 14 residues long. Here the CDR3 reads CASSYQLSGNTIYF. DNA for the CDR3: TGTGCCAGCAGTTACCAGCTCTCTGGAAACACCATATATTTT.

The chain links TRBV7-9 to TRBJ2-1, with a weak D call TRBD2 (7 bases). The V gene lost 6 bases and the J gene lost 4 bases, with 22 bases spanning the gap. The CDR3 has 17 residues. Germline V gives CDR1 SEHNR, CDR2 FQNEAQ (reference sequence). CDR3 loop: CASSPNPGAGAYNEQFF. The DNA of the CDR3 is TGTGCCAGCAGTCCCAATCCTGGCGCGGGGGCTTACAATGAGCAGTTCTTC. The full variable domain, rest sourced from reference TRBV7-9 and TRBJ2-1, is DTGVSQNPRHKITKRGQNVTFRCDPISEHNRLYWYRQTLGQGPEFLTYFQNEAQLEKSRLLSDRFSAERPKGSFSTLEIQRTEQGDSAMYLCASSPNPGAGAYNEQFFGPGTRLTVL.

This clonotype showed up just a few times. The V gene is TRBV5-4, the J gene TRBJ2-7; the D call may be TRBD1 or TRBD2 (6 bases each). Germline V gives CDR1 SGHNT, CDR2 YYREEE (reference sequence). CDR3 length equals 14 residues. V was shortened by 2 bases and J by 3 bases, with 12 bases between the two germline ends. This CDR3 is CASSFRGGNYEQYF. CDR3 bases: TGTGCCAGCAGCTTTAGAGGGGGGAACTACGAGCAGTACTTC.

This clonotype was recorded at least ten times. V usage is TRBV2 and J usage is TRBJ2-3; no reliable D call. The germline CDR1 and CDR2 sequences are SNHLY and FYNNEI. This CDR3 has 15 residues. V was pared by 6 bases and J by 2 bases, with 15 bases between. CDR3 sequence reads: CASSDPQRFTDTQYF. CDR3 nucleotide sequence: TGTGCCAGCAGCGACCCCCAACGGTTCACAGATACGCAGTATTTT.

This chain uses TRBV21-1 with TRBJ2-7; the table's D call, TRBD1, has no DNA check behind it. TRBV21-1 is reported as a pseudogene. The CDR3 contains 18 residues. This CDR3 is CASSKGGHARGDTYEQYV. CDR3 sequence (DNA): TGTGCCAGCAGCAAAGGGGGGCATGCGCGTGGGGACACCTACGAGCAGTACGTC.

The rearrangement uses TRBV7-8 and TRBJ2-7; 11 bases are shared with TRBD1. Germline values: CDR1 SGHVS, CDR2 FQNEAQ. With 5 bases clipped from V and 1 base from J, the junction kept 10 bases outside the gene matches. This CDR3 comprises 17 residues. The CDR3 DNA reads as TGTGCCAGCAGCCGGAATCAAGGGACAGGGGGGTCCTACGAGCAGTACGTC. Translation gives CASSRNQGTGGSYEQYV.

The V gene is TRBV5-1, the J gene TRBJ2-2; D is possibly TRBD2 (7 bases). V lost 1 base and J lost 4, with 14 bases in between. Germline CDR1 SGHRS, CDR2 YFSETQ. The CDR3 spans 16 residues. This chain's CDR3 is CASSLSQGGTTGELFF. CDR3 nucleotides: TGCGCCAGCAGCTTGTCACAGGGAGGGACCACCGGGGAGCTGTTTTTT.

In its sample, this clonotype was seen a few times. This chain uses TRBV2 with TRBJ2-5, with D unresolved. This CDR3 contains 14 residues. CDR1 and CDR2 (germline): SNHLY, FYNNEI. The V end lost 3 bases, the J end lost 1 base, and 9 bases lay between the germline ends. The CDR3 region is CASSDGPFQETQYF. CDR3 DNA sequence: TGTGCCAGCAGTGATGGCCCCTTCCAAGAGACCCAGTACTTC.

This clonotype turned up a few times. The chain uses TRBV6-2 or TRBV6-3 and TRBJ1-6; 7 bases line up with TRBD1. V was clipped by 6 bases and J by 5 bases; unmatched bases: 10. CDR1 is MNHEY, CDR2 SVGEGT, per germline. This CDR3 is 16 amino acids long. The DNA for the CDR3 is TGTGCCAGCAGCCGGCCAGGGGGATCGCATAATTCACCCCTCCACTTT. Its translation is CASSRPGGSHNSPLHF.

The gene calls are TRBV6-6 and TRBJ1-2; D might be TRBD1 (6 bases). Germline loops: CDR1 MNHNY, CDR2 SVGAGI (reference sequence). This CDR3 comprises 15 residues. With 3 bases removed from V and 3 bases from J, the gap between germline ends came to 14 bases. The CDR3 coding sequence is TGTGCCAGCAGTTATCCATCGAGACAGGACTATGGCTACACCTTC. Translated: CASSYPSRQDYGYTF.

This clonotype turned up a few times. The chain recombines TRBV5-1 with TRBJ2-2; TRBD2 matches 9 bases. Looked up from germline, CDR1 is SGHRS and CDR2 is YFSETQ. This CDR3 spans 16 amino acids. V gave up 0 bases and J gave up 7 bases; unmatched junction bases: 7. For the CDR3, the DNA is TGCGCCAGCAGCTTGGACGCTAGCGGGGTAAACGGGGAGCTGTTTTTT. Its translation is CASSLDASGVNGELFF.

This clonotype came up many times. The rearrangement joins TRBV15 to TRBJ2-2, with D maybe TRBD1 (6 bases). The V end lost 0 bases, the J end lost 3 bases, and 14 bases lay between the germline ends. The CDR3 contains 17 residues. Per the germline V gene, CDR1 is LNHNV and CDR2 is YYDKDF (reference sequence). The CDR3 DNA reads TGTGCCACCAGCAGAGACCGGACAGCAGAAGACACCGGGGAGCTGTTTTTT. Its translation is CATSRDRTAEDTGELFF.

In its sample, this clonotype was seen a few times. The chain joins TRBV10-2 to TRBJ2-3; 9 nucleotides match TRBD2. The length of the CDR3 is 17 residues. V lost 0 bases to trimming and J lost 1 base; unmatched junction nucleotides: 5. The V gene's germline CDR1 is WSHSY and CDR2 SAAADI. CDR3 loop: CASSESLERGGTDTQYF. DNA for the CDR3: TGCGCCAGCAGTGAGTCGCTGGAGCGGGGGGGCACAGATACGCAGTATTTT.

This chain joins TRBV5-1 and TRBJ2-2; no definite D call. This CDR3 is built from 16 residues. Germline assignment: CDR1 SGHRS and CDR2 YFSETQ. The V and J ends lost 4 bases and 3 bases respectively, with 16 bases between them. The CDR3 sequence is CASSPRPSTDTGELFF. The CDR3 DNA reads TGCGCCAGCAGCCCCCGCCCCTCTACGGACACCGGGGAGCTGTTTTTT.

The CDR3: CASSPHNEQFF. CDR3 in DNA: TGTGCCAGCAGCCCCCACAATGAGCAGTTCTTC. The chain combines TRBV12-3 or TRBV12-4 with TRBJ2-1; D is undetermined. The CDR3 is 11 amino acids. The V end lost 6 bases, the J end lost 5 bases, and 5 bases lay between the germline ends.